The 30 T cell receptor beta chains below come from one sample, sequenced in a study of control samples from healthy donors and cancer patients. Measured with immunoSEQ multiplex PCR; TCRdb has only the in-frame clones, and not every one. The sample lists roughly 130,000 clones, about 91% occurring once. Sequenced input: blood. The receptor set was obtained from a man aged 18 to 29 in good health.

V is TRBV3-1 (or the pseudogene TRBV3-2) and J is TRBJ2-5, with 7 bases that match TRBD1. V lost 1 base to trimming and J lost 5 bases; unmatched junction nucleotides: 7. The CDR3 runs 15 residues. Germline V gene lookup returns CDR1 LGHDT and CDR2 YNNKEL (reference sequence). The CDR3 bases are TGTGCCAGCAGCCAAGGCCCAACAGGGGACGAGACCCAGTACTTC. Amino acid sequence: CASSQGPTGDETQYF.

DNA of the CDR3: TGTGCTAGTGGGGGAAAGACCCAGTACTTC. This codes for CASGGKTQYF. The chain has TRBV12-5 and TRBJ2-5; no clear D. The CDR3 spans 10 residues. Trimming shortened V by 6 bases and J by 6 bases, and 5 bases separated the two germline ends. Germline V gene sequence: CDR1 LGHNT, CDR2 FRNRAP.

V and J are TRBV12-5 and TRBJ1-5, with D possibly TRBD1 on 6 matching bases. There are 17 residues in the CDR3. Germline lookup yields CDR1 LGHNT and CDR2 FRNRAP. V was pared by 0 bases and J by 1 base, with 13 bases between. In nucleotides, the CDR3 is TGTGCTAGTGGTTTGGTCGGATGGACAGAAAGCAATCAGCCCCAGCATTTT. Its protein is CASGLVGWTESNQPQHF.

The V call is TRBV5-1, the J call TRBJ1-1; a possible D gene is TRBD1 (6 bases). The CDR3 consists of 17 residues. V shed 1 base and J shed 2 bases, with 18 bases lying between them. From germline, CDR1 is SGHRS and CDR2 YFSETQ. In nucleotides, the CDR3 is TGCGCCAGCAGCTTGAGGGCAACCGGGACACAAAACACTGAAGCTTTCTTT. Its protein product is CASSLRATGTQNTEAFF.

The gene calls are TRBV10-1 and TRBJ1-1; TRBD1 matches 9 bases. Germline CDR1 is WNHNN and CDR2 is SYGVQD (reference sequence). The junction had 2 bases not matched to a gene; V was cut back by 8 bases and J by 4 bases. The CDR3 is 12 amino acids. CDR3 in DNA: TGCGCCAGCTCGGACAGGGGCACTGAAGCTTTCTTT. It is translated as CASSDRGTEAFF.

V and J are TRBV5-6 and TRBJ1-1; D is unclear. Germline CDR1 reads SGHDT; CDR2 reads YYEEEE. The CDR3 has 16 amino acids. Trimming removed 0 bases from V and 4 bases from J, with 16 bases in between. CDR3: CASSLAQGDWRTEAFF. CDR3 sequence (DNA): TGTGCCAGCAGCTTGGCCCAAGGCGATTGGCGCACTGAAGCTTTCTTT.

The V call is TRBV27, the J call TRBJ2-5; no definite D call. Germline loops: CDR1 MNHEY, CDR2 SMNVEV (reference sequence). V gave up 5 bases and J gave up 2 bases, with 12 bases separating them. The CDR3 runs 14 residues. The DNA of the CDR3 is TGTGCCAGCAGTAGTGGGGTTTTACAAGAGACCCAGTACTTC. It specifies CASSSGVLQETQYF.

The rearrangement uses TRBV29-1 and TRBJ1-4; D is uncertain. The V end lost 4 bases, the J end lost 4 bases, and 10 bases lay between the germline ends. Germline V gene lookup returns CDR1 SQVTM and CDR2 ANQGSEA. This CDR3 is built from 13 residues. The CDR3 loop is CSVGSGFNEKLFF. The DNA of the CDR3 is TGCAGCGTTGGCTCAGGATTTAATGAAAAACTGTTTTTT.

The chain joins TRBV6-5 to TRBJ1-1, with 12 bases matching TRBD1. From germline, CDR1 is MNHEY and CDR2 SVGAGI. V was clipped by 0 bases and J by 10 bases; unmatched bases: 9. The CDR3 sequence is 16 residues long. The CDR3 is CASSYSGTGGGQGAFF. CDR3 nucleotides: TGTGCCAGCAGTTACTCCGGGACAGGGGGCGGGCAAGGAGCTTTCTTT.

The chain combines TRBV25-1 with TRBJ2-7; tentatively, D is TRBD1 or TRBD2 (5 bases each). CDR3 length equals 15 residues. V was trimmed by 0 bases and J by 4 bases, leaving 13 bases between them. Germline CDR1 reads MGHDK; CDR2 reads SYGVNS. CDR3 loop: CASSEYGRGVYEQYF. The DNA of the CDR3 is TGTGCCAGCAGTGAATATGGGCGAGGGGTATACGAGCAGTACTTC.

The chain has TRBV27 and TRBJ1-2; possible D gene TRBD1, 5 bases. CDR3 length equals 16 residues. Germline values: CDR1 MNHEY, CDR2 SMNVEV (reference sequence). Trimming removed 4 bases at V and 4 bases at J, with 19 bases between. The CDR3 loop reads CASSSRQGRKGYGYTF. The CDR3 DNA is TGTGCCAGCAGTTCCCGCCAGGGACGGAAGGGCTATGGCTACACCTTC.

The chain joins TRBV3-1 (or the pseudogene TRBV3-2) to TRBJ2-5; 10 bases align to TRBD2. The germline CDR1 and CDR2 sequences are LGHDT and YNNKEL (reference sequence). The CDR3 loop spans 17 amino acids. The V and J ends lost 0 bases and 1 base, in that order; junction bases with no gene match: 5. The DNA for the CDR3 is TGTGCCAGCAGCCAAGAATGGAGCGGGGGGGCCCAAGAGACCCAGTACTTC. Translated, it gives CASSQEWSGGAQETQYF.

The chain employs TRBV4-1 and TRBJ1-5; D may be TRBD1 (5 bases). CDR3 length equals 19 residues. Germline V gene sequence: CDR1 MGHRA, CDR2 YSYEKL. V was shortened by 2 bases and J by 6 bases, with 26 bases between the two germline ends. CDR3 amino acids: CASSQKDGGSSTGSQPQHF. The CDR3 bases are TGCGCCAGCAGCCAAAAAGATGGGGGGAGTTCTACTGGGAGTCAGCCCCAGCATTTT.

This clone has a single count. The chain links TRBV6-5 to TRBJ1-1, with TRBD1 matching 7 bases. Germline loops: CDR1 MNHEY, CDR2 SVGAGI. J gave up 1 base and V 4 bases, and 0 bases lay outside the gene matches. The CDR3 loop spans 13 amino acids. The CDR3 loop is CASSWTGNTEAFF. CDR3 bases: TGTGCCAGCAGTTGGACAGGGAACACTGAAGCTTTCTTT.

The chain links TRBV3-1 (or the pseudogene TRBV3-2) to TRBJ1-1, with D maybe TRBD1 (5 bases). The CDR3 contains 14 residues. In germline, CDR1 is LGHDT, CDR2 YNNKEL (reference sequence). Trimming pared 1 base from V and 8 bases from J, leaving 14 bases between. Here the CDR3 reads CASSQAQARLEAFF. Written as DNA, the CDR3 is TGTGCCAGCAGCCAAGCACAGGCCAGATTGGAAGCTTTCTTT.

The genes are TRBV7-8 and TRBJ2-7; 8 nucleotides align to TRBD1. With 2 bases clipped from V and 4 bases from J, the junction kept 16 bases outside the gene matches. CDR1 and CDR2 from the germline V gene are SGHVS and FQNEAQ. This CDR3 is 18 amino acids long. CDR3 loop: CASSLQLSGGSREYEQYF. The CDR3 coding sequence is TGTGCCAGCAGCTTACAATTGTCAGGGGGCTCTCGAGAATACGAGCAGTACTTC.

This chain joins TRBV11-2 and TRBJ2-5; the D gene is possibly TRBD2 (6 bases). CDR3 length equals 15 residues. Trimming shortened V by 3 bases and J by 1 base, and 12 bases separated the two germline ends. Germline assignment: CDR1 SGHAT and CDR2 FQNNGV. Written as DNA, the CDR3 is TGTGCCAGCAGCTTCGGCGGGGTCACCCAAGAGACCCAGTACTTC. This gives the protein CASSFGGVTQETQYF.

The chain couples TRBV2 to TRBJ1-3; TRBD1 matches at 7 bases. The CDR3 is 15 residues long. Germline V gives CDR1 SNHLY, CDR2 FYNNEI. V lost 2 bases, J lost 4 bases, and 5 bases stayed unmatched. Here the CDR3 reads CASSEQPGGGNTIYF. The CDR3 bases are TGTGCCAGCAGTGAACAGCCAGGGGGGGGAAACACCATATATTTT.

The V call is TRBV5-1, the J call TRBJ1-4, with TRBD1 as a possible D gene (5 bases). V lost 2 bases, J lost 4 bases, and 12 bases lay in between. This CDR3 spans 15 amino acids. Germline V gene data show CDR1 as SGHRS and CDR2 as YFSETQ. This CDR3 is CASSLRGPDNEKLFF. DNA of the CDR3: TGCGCCAGCAGCTTAAGGGGTCCCGATAATGAAAAACTGTTTTTT.

The chain recombines TRBV3-1 (or the pseudogene TRBV3-2) with TRBJ2-3; D not resolved. The V gene lost 1 base and the J gene lost 2 bases, with 10 bases spanning the gap. This CDR3 contains 15 residues. Germline V lookup: CDR1 LGHDT, CDR2 YNNKEL (reference sequence). This CDR3 is CASSQVTGFTDTQYF. The CDR3 DNA reads as TGTGCCAGCAGCCAAGTTACCGGGTTCACAGATACGCAGTATTTT.

The J gene is TRBJ2-3, the V gene TRBV27; 14 bases are shared with TRBD2. CDR1 is MNHEY, CDR2 SMNVEV, per germline (reference sequence). The CDR3 is 18 amino acids. Trimming took 2 bases from V and 4 from J; bases not matched to a gene: 8. In nucleotides, the CDR3 is TGTGCCAGCAGTTTACTTCGACTAGCGGGGGGGCAGTCAGATACGCAGTATTTT. Amino acids: CASSLLRLAGGQSDTQYF.

The rearrangement uses TRBV5-5 and TRBJ2-7; perhaps TRBD2 as D (5 bases). Germline values: CDR1 SGHKS, CDR2 YYEKEE (reference sequence). The CDR3 consists of 14 residues. With 7 bases removed from V and 4 bases from J, the gap between germline ends came to 18 bases. The DNA for the CDR3 is TGTGCCAGCGTTAGGATAGGCGGGCCGTACGAGCAGTACTTC. This sequence encodes CASVRIGGPYEQYF.

The chain carries TRBV5-4 and TRBJ1-2; D unclear. The V gene lost 6 bases and the J gene lost 5 bases, with 14 bases spanning the gap. CDR3 length equals 13 residues. Germline CDR1 SGHNT, CDR2 YYREEE (reference sequence). Here the CDR3 reads CASNLDGSYGYTF. The DNA for the CDR3 is TGTGCCAGCAATTTGGACGGATCATATGGCTACACCTTC.

The chain combines TRBV9 with TRBJ1-1, with a possible D match to TRBD1 (5 bases). Trimming stripped 4 bases from V and 2 bases from J, with 18 bases between. In germline, CDR1 is SGDLS, CDR2 YYNGEE. The CDR3 contains 16 residues. The CDR3 loop is CASSPAGGGFNTEAFF. CDR3 DNA: TGTGCCAGCAGCCCCGCCGGGGGAGGTTTTAACACTGAAGCTTTCTTT.

The gene calls are TRBV5-6 and TRBJ1-1; maybe TRBD1 (6 bases). The CDR3 extends over 15 amino acids. Germline lookup yields CDR1 SGHDT and CDR2 YYEEEE. The V end was cut by 1 base, the J end by 0 bases, with 10 bases between. The CDR3 region is CASSLTGTLNTEAFF. CDR3 coding DNA: TGTGCCAGCAGCTTGACAGGGACTTTGAACACTGAAGCTTTCTTT. The variable domain in full, completed from reference TRBV5-6 and TRBJ1-1, reads DAGVTQSPTHLIKTRGQQVTLRCSPKSGHDTVSWYQQALGQGPQFIFQYYEEEERQRGNFPDRFSGHQFPNYSSELNVNALLLGDSALYLCASSLTGTLNTEAFFGQGTRLTVV.

V gene TRBV9 combines with J gene TRBJ2-7; tentatively, D is TRBD1 (5 bases). The germline V gene has CDR1 SGDLS and CDR2 YYNGEE. Trimming took 0 bases from V and 5 from J, leaving 12 bases between them. This CDR3 contains 14 residues. CDR3 loop: CASSVAHQGHEQYF. CDR3 nucleotide sequence: TGTGCCAGCAGCGTAGCTCACCAGGGCCACGAGCAGTACTTC.

The gene calls are TRBV5-4 and TRBJ1-1; 12 bases are shared with TRBD1. The CDR3 is 14 amino acids. J gave up 3 bases and V 7 bases, and 4 bases lay outside the gene matches. The germline V gene encodes CDR1 SGHNT and CDR2 YYREEE (reference sequence). The CDR3 sequence: CASGDRGRDTEAFF. In DNA form, the CDR3 reads TGTGCCAGCGGGGACAGGGGGCGCGACACTGAAGCTTTCTTT.

This chain joins TRBV7-2 and TRBJ1-2; D possibly corresponds to TRBD1 (5 bases). With 5 bases removed from V and 2 bases from J, the gap between germline ends came to 15 bases. CDR3 size: 15 residues. Germline CDR1 and CDR2: SGHTA and FQGNSA. In DNA, the CDR3 is TGTGCCAGCAGCCCCTGGTTTAGGGACAACTATGGCTACACCTTC. Encoded protein: CASSPWFRDNYGYTF. Combining the CDR3 with reference TRBV7-2 and TRBJ1-2 gives the whole variable domain GAGVSQSPSNKVTEKGKDVELRCDPISGHTALYWYRQSLGQGLEFLIYFQGNSAPDKSGLPSDRFSAERTGGSVSTLTIQRTQQEDSAVYLCASSPWFRDNYGYTFGSGTRLTVV.

V gene TRBV7-2 combines with J gene TRBJ2-3; no clear D gene. The germline gives CDR1 SGHTA, CDR2 FQGNSA. The CDR3 totals 15 residues. Between the trimmed V and J ends, which lost 1 base and 2 bases, there was a span of 10 bases. The DNA for the CDR3 is TGTGCCAGCAGCTTAGGGGTTTGGGTCACAGATACGCAGTATTTT. This translates into CASSLGVWVTDTQYF.

The V call is TRBV6-5, the J call TRBJ2-5; 7 bases line up with TRBD2. V lost 4 bases, J lost 4 bases, and 9 bases stayed unmatched. The CDR3 runs 15 residues. Per germline, CDR1 MNHEY and CDR2 SVGAGI. The CDR3 region is CASSSQRGVIETQYF. CDR3 nucleotide sequence: TGTGCCAGCAGTTCCCAGCGGGGAGTTATAGAGACCCAGTACTTC.